What follows are 11 T cell receptor beta chains derived from one specimen sequenced in a study of blood T cells in healthy people across ages. A second PCR, run for about 6 to 11 cycles, used a sample-barcoded 5' primer plus a J-beta primer mix. TCRdb processed the 5' RACE reads anew with MiXCR; each CDR3 protein has one entry. Among roughly 1,300,000 distinct CDR3 sequences listed, approximately 59% were seen once. Source material: blood. These TCRs come from a man aged 18 to 29 in good health.

The rearrangement links TRBV9 to TRBJ2-7; D gene unclear. Germline CDR1 and CDR2: SGDLS and YYNGEE. The CDR3 is 14 amino acids. Trimming stripped 2 bases from V and 0 bases from J, with 9 bases between. In DNA form, the CDR3 reads TGTGCCAGCAGCGTCGCCGAGAGCTCCTACGAGCAGTACTTC. It codes for CASSVAESSYEQYF.

The chain joins TRBV7-2 to TRBJ2-5; 7 bases map to TRBD2. CDR1 and CDR2 (germline): SGHTA, FQGNSA. The J segment lost 5 bases and the V segment lost 6 bases, leaving 9 bases of the junction unmatched. The length of the CDR3 is 14 residues. The CDR3 is CASRLSGGQETQYF. The CDR3 region has the DNA TGTGCCAGCAGGCTCTCGGGGGGTCAGGAGACCCAGTACTTC.

This clonotype was detected ten times or more. The gene calls are TRBV25-1 and TRBJ1-2, with D perhaps matching TRBD1 (5 bases). Trimming removed 0 bases from V and 7 bases from J, with 6 bases in between. Germline CDR1 MGHDK, CDR2 SYGVNS. The CDR3 spans 12 residues. CDR3 sequence: CASSEYRGGYTF. The CDR3 bases are TGTGCCAGCAGTGAATATAGGGGTGGCTACACCTTC.

V and J are TRBV4-1 and TRBJ2-7; no clear D. The V and J ends lost 2 bases and 0 bases respectively, with 11 bases between them. The CDR3 is 15 residues long. Germline V gives CDR1 MGHRA, CDR2 YSYEKL. The CDR3 DNA reads as TGCGCCAGCAGCCAAACGGCCCTGAGCTCCTACGAGCAGTACTTC. Encoded protein: CASSQTALSSYEQYF.

On this clonotype itself: At one end, the junction sequence differs from germline, possibly due to a read error. This chain joins TRBV15 and TRBJ2-7; a possible D gene is TRBD1 (6 bases). Germline V gene lookup returns CDR1 LNHNV and CDR2 YYDKDF (reference sequence). The CDR3 loop spans 14 amino acids. The CDR3 loop is CATSRAQGSHEQYF. The CDR3 region has the DNA TGTGCCACCAGCAGAGCACAGGGCTCCCACGAGCAGTACTTC.

This chain uses TRBV4-2 with TRBJ2-4; 7 positions match TRBD2. The DNA end lines up better with TRBJ2-5; the J call may be wrong. The CDR3 totals 18 residues. Germline loops: CDR1 LGHNA, CDR2 YNFKEQ. The CDR3 loop reads CASSQGVRGAGLVETQYF. CDR3 in DNA: TGTGCCAGCAGCCAAGGTGTTCGGGGAGCGGGATTGGTAGAGACCCAGTACTTC.

About this clonotype itself: One end of the junction fails to match germline, which may point to a read error. The chain uses TRBV29-1 and TRBJ2-7; D unclear. There are 11 residues in the CDR3. CDR1 and CDR2 from the germline V gene are SQVTM and ANQGSEA. CDR3 sequence reads: CGVVFGYEQYF. The CDR3 DNA sequence: TGCGGCGTTGTGTTTGGGTACGAGCAGTACTTC.

The V gene is TRBV10-3, the J gene TRBJ2-3; 11 bases map to TRBD2. The CDR3 is 15 amino acids. Looked up from germline, CDR1 is ENHRY and CDR2 is SYGVKD. V lost 10 bases and J lost 0; bases outside the gene matches: 6. The CDR3 loop reads CARGLAVPSTDTQYF. CDR3 bases: TGTGCCAGGGGACTAGCGGTTCCTAGCACAGATACGCAGTATTTT.

The chain is built from TRBV6-5 and TRBJ2-7; unclear D gene. Germline V lookup: CDR1 MNHEY, CDR2 SVGAGI. The CDR3 is made up of 14 amino acids. V dropped 5 bases and J dropped 5 bases, with 16 bases sitting between them. The CDR3 coding sequence is TGTGCCAGCAGTCCCCCCGCCCGGCCCCACGAGCAGTACTTC. The encoded protein is CASSPPARPHEQYF.

This chain connects TRBV28 to TRBJ1-5, with no clear D. V was cut by 5 bases and J by 2 bases, with 10 bases left in between. The CDR3 totals 14 residues. Germline V gene lookup returns CDR1 MDHEN and CDR2 SYDVKM. CDR3 region: CASSPFAGNQPQHF. The DNA for the CDR3 is TGTGCCAGCAGTCCCTTTGCGGGCAATCAGCCCCAGCATTTT.

In nucleotides, the CDR3 is TGTGCCTGGACTCGGGGGGCTAGCGGAGTAAACATTCAGTACTTC. Translating it yields CAWTRGASGVNIQYF. The V and J genes are TRBV30 and TRBJ2-4; weak D call: TRBD2 (7 bases). CDR3 size: 15 residues. Between the trimmed V and J ends, which lost 4 bases and 6 bases, there was a span of 19 bases. CDR1 and CDR2 from the germline V gene are GTSNPN and SVGIG (reference sequence). Using reference TRBV30 and TRBJ2-4 for the parts outside the CDR3, the full variable domain is SQTIHQWPATLVQPVGSPLSLECTVEGTSNPNLYWYRQAAGRGLQLLFYSVGIGQISSEVPQNLSASRPQDRQFILSSKKLLLSDSGFYLCAWTRGASGVNIQYFGAGTRLSVL.